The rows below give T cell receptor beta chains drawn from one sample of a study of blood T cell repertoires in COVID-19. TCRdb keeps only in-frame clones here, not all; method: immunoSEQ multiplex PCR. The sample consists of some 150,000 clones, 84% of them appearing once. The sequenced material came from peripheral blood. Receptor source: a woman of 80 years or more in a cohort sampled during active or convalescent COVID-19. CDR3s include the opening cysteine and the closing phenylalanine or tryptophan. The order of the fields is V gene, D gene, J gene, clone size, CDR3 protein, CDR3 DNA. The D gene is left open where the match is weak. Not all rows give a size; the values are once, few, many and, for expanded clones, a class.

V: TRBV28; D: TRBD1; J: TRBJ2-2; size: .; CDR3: CATLDRGRTGELFF; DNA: TGTGCCACGTTGGACAGGGGGAGAACCGGGGAGCTGTTTTTT
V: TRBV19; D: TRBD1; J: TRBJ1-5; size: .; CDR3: CASSIWTGALEPQHF; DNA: TGTGCCAGTAGTATTTGGACAGGGGCGTTGGAGCCCCAGCATTTT
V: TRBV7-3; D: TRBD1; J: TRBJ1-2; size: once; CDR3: CASSLTTGEGYTF; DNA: TGTGCCAGCAGCTTAACCACAGGGGAAGGCTACACCTTC
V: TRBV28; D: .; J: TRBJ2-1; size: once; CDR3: CASSPETRINNEQFF; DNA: TGTGCCAGCAGTCCCGAGACGCGGATCAACAATGAGCAGTTCTTC
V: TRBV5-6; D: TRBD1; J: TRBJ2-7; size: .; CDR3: CASSTTPGQGFYSYEQYF; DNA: TGTGCCAGCAGCACTACCCCGGGACAGGGTTTTTATAGTTACGAGCAGTACTTC
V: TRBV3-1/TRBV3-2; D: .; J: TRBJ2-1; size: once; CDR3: CASSLLDNFGNEQFF; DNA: TGTGCCAGCAGCCTTCTGGACAACTTTGGCAATGAGCAGTTCTTC
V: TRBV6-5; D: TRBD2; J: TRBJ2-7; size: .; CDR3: CASRPGGSYEQYF; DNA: TGTGCCAGCAGGCCCGGGGGGTCCTACGAGCAGTACTTC
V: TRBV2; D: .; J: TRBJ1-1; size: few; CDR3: CASRAGGGLMNTEAFF; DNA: TGTGCCAGCAGGGCTGGGGGGGGCCTCATGAACACTGAAGCTTTCTTT
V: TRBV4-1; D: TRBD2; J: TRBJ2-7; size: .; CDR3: CASSRFLAGAIYEQYF; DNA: TGCGCCAGCAGCCGATTTCTAGCGGGGGCCATCTACGAGCAGTACTTC
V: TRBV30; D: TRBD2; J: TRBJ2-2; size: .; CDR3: CARDRGVPNTGELFF; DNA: TGTGCGCGGGACCGGGGGGTCCCGAACACCGGGGAGCTGTTTTTT
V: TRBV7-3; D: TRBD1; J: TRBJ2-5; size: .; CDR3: CASSPNGQVQETQYF; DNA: TGTGCCAGCAGCCCAAACGGACAGGTCCAAGAGACCCAGTACTTC
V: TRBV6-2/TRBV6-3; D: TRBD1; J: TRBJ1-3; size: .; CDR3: CASSDGAGGLVSGNTIYF; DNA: TGTGCCAGCAGCGACGGGGCAGGGGGACTTGTCTCTGGAAACACCATATATTTT
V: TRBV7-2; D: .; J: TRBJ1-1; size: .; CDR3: CASSLRFADLRAFF; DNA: TGTGCCAGCAGCCTCAGGTTTGCTGACCTTAGGGCTTTCTTT
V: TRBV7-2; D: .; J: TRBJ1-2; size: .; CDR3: CASSLGRGGYGYTF; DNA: TGTGCCAGCAGCTTAGGGAGGGGCGGCTATGGCTACACCTTC
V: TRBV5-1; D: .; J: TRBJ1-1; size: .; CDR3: CASSFSGRLDTEAFF; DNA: TGCGCCAGCAGCTTTAGCGGGCGGCTGGACACTGAAGCTTTCTTT
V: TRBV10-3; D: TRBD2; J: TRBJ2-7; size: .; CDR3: CATRGGGEDEQYF; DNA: TGTGCCACCCGGGGGGGAGGAGAGGACGAGCAGTACTTC
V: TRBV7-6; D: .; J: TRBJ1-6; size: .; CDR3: CASSLAEGSPLHF; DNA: TGTGCCAGCAGCTTAGCGGAGGGTTCACCCCTCCACTTT
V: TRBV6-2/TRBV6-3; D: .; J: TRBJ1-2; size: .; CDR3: CASSYSEAVNYGYTF; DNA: TGTGCCAGCAGTTACTCGGAGGCAGTCAACTATGGCTACACCTTC
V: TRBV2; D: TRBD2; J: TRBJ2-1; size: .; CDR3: CASSLSGGKDNEQFF; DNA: TGTGCCAGCAGTCTTAGCGGGGGAAAGGACAATGAGCAGTTCTTC
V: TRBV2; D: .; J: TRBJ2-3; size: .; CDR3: CASSEAPGVVTDTQYF; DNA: TGTGCCAGCAGTGAAGCACCGGGTGTAGTTACAGATACGCAGTATTTT
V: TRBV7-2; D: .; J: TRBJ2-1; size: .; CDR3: CASSFRGGANEQFF; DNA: TGTGCCAGCAGCTTCCGAGGCGGTGCCAATGAGCAGTTCTTC
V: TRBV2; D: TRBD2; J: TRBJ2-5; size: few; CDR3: CASSDSAGEETQYF; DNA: TGTGCCAGCAGTGATTCGGCGGGGGAAGAGACCCAGTACTTC
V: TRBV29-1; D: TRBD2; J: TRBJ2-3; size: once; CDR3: CSVLRGGDSPDTQYF; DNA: TGCAGCGTCCTACGCGGGGGGGATAGCCCAGATACGCAGTATTTT